This TCR beta chain originates from a study of control samples from healthy donors and cancer patients. The assay was immunoSEQ multiplex PCR, and TCRdb's table has in-frame clones only and misses some. The table has around 140,000 clones, roughly 92% seen once. Germline CDR1 is LNHDA and CDR2 is SQIVND (reference sequence). This CDR3 has 22 residues. J gave up 2 bases and V 6 bases, and 19 bases lay outside the gene matches. The chain joins TRBV19 to TRBJ2-2, with 15 bases identical to TRBD2. The TCR sequence derives from a man aged 18 to 29 in good health. Sequences were obtained from blood. The CDR3 spells CASSPGLAGGYTNTPNTGELFF. CDR3 coding DNA: TGTGCCAGTAGCCCGGGACTAGCGGGGGGCTACACCAACACCCCTAACACCGGGGAGCTGTTTTTT.